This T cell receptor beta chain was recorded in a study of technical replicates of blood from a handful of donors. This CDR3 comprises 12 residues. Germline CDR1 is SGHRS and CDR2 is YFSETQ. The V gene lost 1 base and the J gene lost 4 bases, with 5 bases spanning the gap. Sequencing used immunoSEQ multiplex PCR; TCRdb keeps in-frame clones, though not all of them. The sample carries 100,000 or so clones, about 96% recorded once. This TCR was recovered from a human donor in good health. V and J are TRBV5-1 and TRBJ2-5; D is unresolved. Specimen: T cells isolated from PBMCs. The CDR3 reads CASSLLRETQYF. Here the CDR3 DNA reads TGCGCCAGCAGCTTGCTTAGAGAGACCCAGTACTTC.